This record looks at one T cell receptor beta chain sequence and its context. The data belong to a study of blood T cell repertoires in COVID-19. Across the study: The United States, Italy and Spain provided the acute and convalescent COVID-19 samples.

V lost 5 bases and J lost 2; bases outside the gene matches: 4. This CDR3 comprises 17 residues. CDR1 and CDR2 from the germline V gene are SEHNR and FQNEAQ (reference sequence). Authors' analysis steps: For nucleated cells, counts were estimated from reference gene primer amplification. Using immunoSEQ multiplex PCR, the repertoire was profiled, and TCRdb retains in-frame clones only, with some absent. V, J and clone size are taken as reported in that table, and D and trimming were inferred from the DNA itself. The sample lists about 400,000 clones; roughly 87% were seen once. Participants had their cohort set by participant-reported clinical history.

This receptor was taken from a woman aged 30 to 39 who had recovered from COVID-19. Sequenced material: PBMCs or T cells enriched from blood (not recorded which). The chain uses TRBV7-9 and TRBJ2-1; 15 bases map to TRBD2. The CDR3 spells CASSDRTSGGAYNEQFF. CDR3 DNA: TGTGCCAGCAGCGACAGGACTAGCGGGGGGGCCTACAATGAGCAGTTCTTC.